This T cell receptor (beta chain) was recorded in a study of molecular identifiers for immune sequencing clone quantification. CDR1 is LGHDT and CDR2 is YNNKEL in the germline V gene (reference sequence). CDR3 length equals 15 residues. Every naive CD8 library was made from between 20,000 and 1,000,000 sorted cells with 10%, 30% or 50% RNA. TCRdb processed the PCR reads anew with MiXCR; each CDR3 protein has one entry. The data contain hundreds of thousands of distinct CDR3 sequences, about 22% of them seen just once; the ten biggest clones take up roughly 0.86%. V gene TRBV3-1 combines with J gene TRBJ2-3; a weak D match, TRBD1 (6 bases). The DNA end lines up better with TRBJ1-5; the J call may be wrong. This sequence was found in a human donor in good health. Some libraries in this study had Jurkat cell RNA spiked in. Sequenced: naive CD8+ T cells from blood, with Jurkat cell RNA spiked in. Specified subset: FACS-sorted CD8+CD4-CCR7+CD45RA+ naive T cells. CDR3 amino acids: CASRDGGALADTQHF. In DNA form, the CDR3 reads TGTGCCAGCAGAGACGGGGGGGCCTTGGCAGATACGCAGCATTTT.